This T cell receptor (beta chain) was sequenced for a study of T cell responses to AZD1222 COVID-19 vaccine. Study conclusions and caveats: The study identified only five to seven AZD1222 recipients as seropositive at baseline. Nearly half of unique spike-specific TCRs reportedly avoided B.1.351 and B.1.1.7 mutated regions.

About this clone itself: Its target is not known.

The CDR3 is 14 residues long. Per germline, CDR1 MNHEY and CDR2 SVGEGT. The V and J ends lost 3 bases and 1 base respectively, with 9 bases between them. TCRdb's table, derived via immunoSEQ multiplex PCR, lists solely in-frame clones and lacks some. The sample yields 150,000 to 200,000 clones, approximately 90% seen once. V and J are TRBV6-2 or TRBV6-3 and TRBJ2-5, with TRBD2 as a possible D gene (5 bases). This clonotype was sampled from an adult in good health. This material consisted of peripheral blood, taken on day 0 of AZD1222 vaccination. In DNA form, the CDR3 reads TGTGCCAGCAGTTATCCGGCGGGCCAAGAGACCCAGTACTTC. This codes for CASSYPAGQETQYF.